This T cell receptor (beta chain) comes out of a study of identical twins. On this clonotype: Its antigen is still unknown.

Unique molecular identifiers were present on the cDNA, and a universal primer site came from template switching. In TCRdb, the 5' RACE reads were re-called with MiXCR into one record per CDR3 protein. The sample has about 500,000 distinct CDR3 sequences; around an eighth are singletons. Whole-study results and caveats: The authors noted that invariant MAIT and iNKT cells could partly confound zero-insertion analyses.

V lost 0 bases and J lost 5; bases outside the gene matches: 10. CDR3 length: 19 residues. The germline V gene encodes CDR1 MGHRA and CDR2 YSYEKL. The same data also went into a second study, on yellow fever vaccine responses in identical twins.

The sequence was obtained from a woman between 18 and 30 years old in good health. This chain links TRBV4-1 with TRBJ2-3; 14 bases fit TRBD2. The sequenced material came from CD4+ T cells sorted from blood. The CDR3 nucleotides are TGCGCCAGCAGCCAAGATGCCCCCGTCGGACTAGCGGGGGGAGATACGCAGTATTTT. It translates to CASSQDAPVGLAGGDTQYF.